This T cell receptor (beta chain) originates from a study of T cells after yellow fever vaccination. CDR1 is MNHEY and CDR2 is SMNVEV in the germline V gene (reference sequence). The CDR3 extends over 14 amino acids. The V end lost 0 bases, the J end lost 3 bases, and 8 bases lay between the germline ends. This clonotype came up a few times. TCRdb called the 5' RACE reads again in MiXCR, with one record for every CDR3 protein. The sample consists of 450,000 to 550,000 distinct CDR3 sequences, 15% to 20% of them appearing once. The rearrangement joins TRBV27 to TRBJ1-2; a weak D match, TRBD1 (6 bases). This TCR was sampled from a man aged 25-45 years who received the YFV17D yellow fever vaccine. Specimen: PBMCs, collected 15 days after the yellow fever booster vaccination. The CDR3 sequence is CASSLSRGDYGYTF. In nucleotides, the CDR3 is TGTGCCAGCAGTTTATCCAGGGGCGACTATGGCTACACCTTC.